This T cell receptor beta chain was captured by sequencing in a study of T cell repertoires in cytomegalovirus infection. Study-wide context: Public TCR beta signature analysis indicated the presence of both CMV infection and matching HLA type.

At least ten counts were recorded for this clonotype. Its target is unknown. The CDR3 runs to 16 residues. Germline V gives CDR1 MNHEY, CDR2 SVGAGI. Trimming took 7 bases from V and 9 from J; bases not matched to a gene: 12. Whole-study findings and limits: Accumulated public TCR beta family frequency recognized individuals carrying CMV together with the relevant HLA.

TCRdb fed the reads into MiXCR, producing one record per CDR3 protein. The sample contains about 260,000 distinct CDR3 sequences, roughly 13% of which appear only once. The source material was PBMCs. The receptor comes from a human donor in good health (CMV status not recorded). Some clones in this sample may be carry-over from other donors' samples. The V and J genes are TRBV6-5 and TRBJ1-6, with TRBD1 matching 10 bases. The CDR3 is CASTYIAGQGPSPLHF. DNA for the CDR3: TGTGCCAGCACCTATATCGCGGGACAGGGGCCTTCACCCCTCCACTTT.